The 13 T cell receptor beta chains given below trace back to one sample, sequenced in a study of T cell repertoires in cytomegalovirus infection. TCRdb called the reads again in MiXCR, with one record for every CDR3 protein. This table has 630,000 or so distinct CDR3 sequences, 20% to 25% appearing once. Sequencing was performed on CD8+ T cells from PBMCs. All receptors come from a human donor in good health (CMV status not recorded). Some clones in this sample may be carry-over from other donors' samples.

V is TRBV25-1 and J is TRBJ2-5; no clear D gene. Trimming removed 2 bases at V and 0 bases at J, with 25 bases between. Germline V lookup: CDR1 MGHDK, CDR2 SYGVNS. The CDR3 contains 20 residues. CDR3 bases: TGTGCCAGCAGTGAAGTCCCCTCGGACGTGTGGACGAGCCACCAAGAGACCCAGTACTTC. This encodes CASSEVPSDVWTSHQETQYF.

This clonotype was recorded many times. The rearrangement uses TRBV20-1 and TRBJ2-7, with TRBD1 as a possible D gene (6 bases). CDR1 DFQATT and CDR2 SNEGSKA come from the germline V gene (reference sequence). With 6 bases removed from V and 0 bases from J, the gap between germline ends came to 12 bases. The CDR3 loop spans 13 amino acids. CDR3 region: CSARKDSSYEQYV. CDR3 sequence (DNA): TGCAGTGCCAGGAAGGACAGCTCCTACGAGCAGTACGTC.

This clonotype was counted at least ten times. V and J are TRBV7-2 and TRBJ2-3; D is ambiguous. This CDR3 spans 14 amino acids. Germline CDR1 and CDR2: SGHTA and FQGNSA. Trimming pared 2 bases from V and 2 bases from J, leaving 8 bases between. CDR3 bases: TGTGCCAGCAGCTTAAGGACCCACACAGATACGCAGTATTTT. This encodes CASSLRTHTDTQYF. Full variable domain (remainder filled in from reference TRBV7-2 and TRBJ2-3): GAGVSQSPSNKVTEKGKDVELRCDPISGHTALYWYRQSLGQGLEFLIYFQGNSAPDKSGLPSDRFSAERTGGSVSTLTIQRTQQEDSAVYLCASSLRTHTDTQYFGPGTRLTVL.

This clonotype was seen ten or more times. The V gene is TRBV7-2, the J gene TRBJ2-5; the D is unclear. CDR1 is SGHTA, CDR2 FQGNSA, per germline. V was pared by 1 base and J by 4 bases, with 7 bases between. This CDR3 has 13 amino acids. The CDR3 loop is CASSLVGRETQYF. The CDR3 DNA sequence: TGTGCCAGCAGCTTAGTAGGTAGAGAGACCCAGTACTTC.

The chain recombines TRBV28 with TRBJ1-1, with 7 bases matching TRBD1. The CDR3 spans 15 residues. CDR1 MDHEN and CDR2 SYDVKM come from the germline V gene. The J segment lost 2 bases and the V segment lost 5 bases, leaving 8 bases of the junction unmatched. The CDR3 reads CASSAGDRLNTEAFF. In nucleotides, the CDR3 is TGTGCCAGCAGTGCGGGGGACAGATTAAACACTGAAGCTTTCTTT.

The CDR3 DNA sequence: TGTGCCAGCAGCCCGGGACTCAACTACGAGCAGTACGTC. Translated, it gives CASSPGLNYEQYV. The chain combines TRBV7-9 with TRBJ2-7; weak D call: TRBD2 (6 bases). V lost 5 bases and J lost 3, with 11 bases in between. The CDR3 is made up of 13 amino acids. CDR1 and CDR2 from the germline V gene are SEHNR and FQNEAQ (reference sequence).

In this sample, this clonotype turned up many times. The CDR3 DNA is TGTGCCAGCAGTCCTACTTCGAGCTCCTACAATGAGCAGTTCTTC. Its protein is CASSPTSSSYNEQFF. The chain recombines TRBV6-5 with TRBJ2-1; D gene unclear. Trimming left V 5 bases short and J 0 bases short, with 11 bases between. The CDR3 sequence is 15 residues long. Germline CDR1 is MNHEY and CDR2 is SVGAGI.

This clonotype was seen at least ten times. The chain links TRBV6-5 to TRBJ1-1, with D possibly matching TRBD1 (5 bases). The ends were cut back, 2 bases at V and 0 bases at J, with 10 bases in the middle. CDR3 size: 15 residues. From germline, CDR1 is MNHEY and CDR2 SVGAGI. Here the CDR3 reads CASSYGGAMNTEAFF. The CDR3 region has the DNA TGTGCCAGCAGTTACGGAGGGGCTATGAACACTGAAGCTTTCTTT.

The chain is built from TRBV15 and TRBJ1-1; D is uncertain. The germline gives CDR1 LNHNV, CDR2 YYDKDF (reference sequence). The CDR3 runs 14 residues. Trimming shortened V by 5 bases and J by 5 bases, and 15 bases separated the two germline ends. The CDR3 loop reads CATSREGLGTEAFF. The CDR3 bases are TGTGCCACCAGCCGCGAGGGATTAGGGACTGAAGCTTTCTTT.

This clonotype showed up just a few times. The genes are TRBV12-3 or TRBV12-4 and TRBJ2-7; the match to TRBD1 covers 10 bases. Unmatched junction bases numbered 9, after V lost 5 bases and J lost 2 bases. The CDR3 sequence is 16 residues long. The DNA of the CDR3 is TGTGCCAGCAGTACACCGGGACAGGGGACCCCCTACGAGCAGTACTTC. It is translated as CASSTPGQGTPYEQYF.

This CDR3 is CASSLDSGTGFLEQYF. In DNA, the CDR3 is TGTGCCAGCAGCCTAGATTCCGGGACAGGGTTTCTCGAGCAGTACTTC. The chain is built from TRBV7-8 and TRBJ2-7; 9 nucleotides agree with TRBD1. There are 16 residues in the CDR3. CDR1 and CDR2 (germline): SGHVS, FQNEAQ. With 5 bases clipped from V and 6 bases from J, the junction kept 14 bases outside the gene matches.

CDR3 DNA: TGCGCCAGCAGCCAAGCGGACACAAGAAAGAGCACAGATACGCAGTATTTT. Protein: CASSQADTRKSTDTQYF. The chain carries TRBV5-1 and TRBJ2-3; D may correspond to TRBD1 or TRBD2 (5 bases each). V was pared by 4 bases and J by 0 bases, with 18 bases between. This CDR3 is built from 17 residues. The germline V gene has CDR1 SGHRS and CDR2 YFSETQ.

This clonotype has only a few counts. The CDR3 loop reads CASSYRGGPEQFF. Here the CDR3 DNA reads TGTGCCAGCAGTTACCGGGGGGGCCCTGAGCAGTTCTTC. The chain uses TRBV12-3 or TRBV12-4 and TRBJ2-1, with TRBD2 identical over 8 bases. The CDR3 spans 13 residues. V trimming: 4 bases; J trimming: 9 bases; junction bases outside the gene matches: 5.